A single sample gave rise to the 32 T cell receptor beta chains below, sequenced in a study of breast tumors, draining lymph nodes, adjacent tissues. TCRdb itself ran the multiplex PCR reads through MiXCR, one entry per CDR3 protein. Among some 49,000 distinct CDR3 sequences listed, approximately 22% were seen once. Sequencing was performed on breast tumor tissue. The receptors here all came from a female donor with breast cancer. Some clones in this sample may be carry-over from other donors' samples.

This clonotype was detected many times. This rearrangement joins TRBV2 to TRBJ2-2, with 8 nucleotides matching TRBD1. This CDR3 has 16 residues. Unmatched junction bases numbered 14, after V lost 7 bases and J lost 7 bases. Per the germline V gene, CDR1 is SNHLY and CDR2 is FYNNEI. CDR3 protein: CASNGQGVGYGGELFF. Here the CDR3 DNA reads TGTGCCAGCAATGGACAGGGCGTCGGGTATGGCGGGGAGCTGTTTTTT.

The sample holds many counts of this clonotype. The chain employs TRBV6-1 and TRBJ2-2, with D maybe TRBD1 (5 bases). Trimming removed 9 bases at V and 5 bases at J, with 10 bases between. The CDR3 sequence is 12 residues long. The germline gives CDR1 MNHNS, CDR2 SASEGT. Here the CDR3 DNA reads TGTGCCAGTATAGGGGTTACCGGGGAGCTGTTTTTT. Translating gives CASIGVTGELFF.

Ten or more counts support this clonotype. The rearrangement uses TRBV6-4 and TRBJ1-2; 7 positions agree with TRBD1. The CDR3 extends over 15 amino acids. Per the germline V gene, CDR1 is MRHNA and CDR2 is SNTAGT. After removal of 5 bases from V and 7 bases from J, the junction contained 13 bases not matched to a gene. The CDR3 loop is CASSPSPTGEGGYTF. The CDR3 DNA reads as TGTGCCAGCAGTCCTTCCCCAACAGGGGAAGGTGGCTACACCTTC.

This clonotype occurred many times. The rearrangement links TRBV12-3 or TRBV12-4 to TRBJ1-2, with 8 bases matching TRBD1. This CDR3 is 14 amino acids long. The trim removed 1 base at V and 7 bases at J, leaving 5 bases unmatched. The CDR3 DNA reads TGTGCCAGCAGTTTAGACAGGGGGAGGAGTGGCTACACCTTC. Amino acid sequence: CASSLDRGRSGYTF.

This clonotype was recorded many times. J is TRBJ1-6 and V is TRBV30; D is undetermined. The CDR3 contains 13 residues. Germline V gene data show CDR1 as GTSNPN and CDR2 as SVGIG (reference sequence). The germline V and J ends were trimmed by 2 bases and 7 bases, with 9 bases remaining between them. CDR3 coding DNA: TGTGCCTGGAGTTACTCGGGGAATTCACCCCTCCACTTT. Its protein is CAWSYSGNSPLHF.

This clonotype was seen at least ten times. The V and J genes are TRBV20-1 and TRBJ2-3; 14 bases map to TRBD2. V lost 1 base and J lost 3; bases outside the gene matches: 0. Germline CDR1 reads DFQATT; CDR2 reads SNEGSKA (reference sequence). This CDR3 has 15 residues. For the CDR3, the DNA is TGCAGTGCTAGAGGACTAGCGGGGGGGACAGATACGCAGTATTTT. It is translated as CSARGLAGGTDTQYF.

The chain has TRBV11-2 and TRBJ2-3; 15 nucleotides line up with TRBD2. The CDR3 sequence is 17 residues long. V shed 4 bases and J 0 bases; nucleotides not matched to a gene: 2. CDR1 is SGHAT, CDR2 FQNNGV, per germline. CDR3 sequence reads: CASSSGLAGGSTDTQYF. As DNA, the CDR3 is TGTGCCAGCAGCTCCGGACTAGCGGGAGGGAGCACAGATACGCAGTATTTT.

This clonotype was seen repeatedly, ten times or more. This chain joins TRBV12-3 or TRBV12-4 and TRBJ1-4, with D unclear. This CDR3 is built from 13 residues. Trimming pared 2 bases from V and 7 bases from J, leaving 8 bases between. The CDR3 protein is CASSLLTGEKLFF. In DNA, the CDR3 is TGTGCCAGCAGTTTACTGACTGGTGAAAAACTGTTTTTT.

This chain uses TRBV6-1 with TRBJ1-5; D is unresolved. The CDR3 consists of 18 residues. The V gene's germline CDR1 is MNHNS and CDR2 SASEGT. The germline V and J ends were trimmed by 1 base and 0 bases, with 16 bases remaining between them. The CDR3 DNA follows: TGTGCCAGCAGTGAAGAGGGTTTTACGGATCTTAGCAATCAGCCCCAGCATTTT. Translated, it gives CASSEEGFTDLSNQPQHF.

The V and J genes are TRBV28 and TRBJ1-5; unclear D gene. Trimming left V 7 bases short and J 2 bases short, with 12 bases between. The CDR3 runs to 14 residues. CDR1 is MDHEN and CDR2 is SYDVKM in the germline V gene. In nucleotides, the CDR3 is TGTGCCAGCAATAGGTCGTTTGGCAATCAGCCCCAGCATTTT. This codes for CASNRSFGNQPQHF. Full variable domain (outside the CDR3, taken from reference TRBV28 and TRBJ1-5): DVKVTQSSRYLVKRTGEKVFLECVQDMDHENMFWYRQDPGLGLRLIYFSYDVKMKEKGDIPEGYSVSREKKERFSLILESASTNQTSMYLCASNRSFGNQPQHFGDGTRLSIL.

To note about this clonotype: This may be a read error, as it is one base from a much larger clone. V and J are TRBV24-1 and TRBJ2-3; 8 nucleotides agree with TRBD1. This CDR3 has 16 amino acids. CDR1 is KGHDR, CDR2 SFDVKD, per germline. V shed 4 bases, J shed 4 bases, and the junction held 9 bases outside the gene matches. CDR3 region: CATSDPGTGLADTQYF. In DNA, the CDR3 is TGTGCCACCAGTGACCCGGGGACAGGTCTCGCAGATACGCAGTATTTT.

Concerning this clonotype: Given a much more abundant clone one base away, this may be a read error. The J gene is TRBJ2-2, the V gene TRBV5-1, with 11 bases that match TRBD2. From germline, CDR1 is SGHRS and CDR2 YFSETQ. This CDR3 comprises 16 residues. CDR3 DNA: TGCGCCAGCAGCTTACTAGCGGGAGCGAACACCGGGGAGCTGCTTTTT. It encodes CASSLLAGANTGELLF.

This clonotype was picked up many times. V gene TRBV9 combines with J gene TRBJ2-6, with D unresolved. Germline values: CDR1 SGDLS, CDR2 YYNGEE. V shed 4 bases and J shed 2 bases, with 4 bases lying between them. The CDR3 has 13 residues. CDR3 amino acids: CASSRAGANVLTF. The CDR3 nucleotides are TGTGCCAGCAGCAGGGCTGGGGCCAACGTCCTGACTTTC. The whole variable domain, remainder taken from reference TRBV9 and TRBJ2-6, is DSGVTQTPKHLITATGQRVTLRCSPRSGDLSVYWYQQSLDQGLQFLIQYYNGEERAKGNILERFSAQQFPDLHSELNLSSLELGDSALYFCASSRAGANVLTFGAGSRLTVL.

This clonotype was counted ten times or more. The rearrangement joins TRBV5-6 to TRBJ2-6; D possibly uses TRBD1 or TRBD2 (5 bases each). The CDR3 contains 20 residues. Trimming left V 4 bases short and J 1 base short, with 24 bases between. Germline V CDR1 and CDR2: SGHDT, YYEEEE. The CDR3: CASSQRGIRDYTSGANVLTF. The CDR3 region has the DNA TGTGCCAGCAGCCAGAGGGGTATTCGGGATTACACTTCTGGGGCCAACGTCCTGACTTTC.

The chain recombines TRBV11-2 with TRBJ2-2; D not certain. The V gene's germline CDR1 is SGHAT and CDR2 FQNNGV. V gave up 2 bases and J gave up 5 bases, with 6 bases separating them. CDR3 size: 13 residues. This CDR3 is CASSLFYTGELFF. Here the CDR3 DNA reads TGTGCCAGCAGCTTATTTTATACCGGGGAGCTGTTTTTT.

This clonotype showed up just a few times. The CDR3 sequence is CASSPDTPPPGNEQFF. The CDR3 DNA reads TGTGCCAGCAGCCCCGATACTCCCCCCCCCGGGAATGAGCAGTTCTTC. The rearrangement uses TRBV9 and TRBJ2-1; D is unclear. Deletions cut 4 bases from V and 7 bases from J, with 21 bases between. This CDR3 spans 16 amino acids. The germline CDR1 and CDR2 sequences are SGDLS and YYNGEE.

In this sample, this clonotype turned up many times. CDR3 amino acids: CSAKVIVTGASSYNEQFF. DNA of the CDR3: TGCAGTGCCAAAGTAATCGTAACGGGAGCAAGCTCCTACAATGAGCAGTTCTTC. The chain links TRBV20-1 to TRBJ2-1; TRBD2 might be the D (6 bases). With 6 bases removed from V and 0 bases from J, the gap between germline ends came to 24 bases. Germline V gene data show CDR1 as DFQATT and CDR2 as SNEGSKA (reference sequence). This CDR3 is 18 amino acids long.

As to this clonotype: A much more abundant neighbour one base away suggests this may be a read error. This chain uses TRBV5-1 with TRBJ2-2, with D possibly matching TRBD2 (5 bases). This CDR3 spans 11 amino acids. Per germline, CDR1 SGHRS and CDR2 YFSETQ. CDR3 in DNA: TGCGCCAGCGGAAACACCGGGGAGCCGTTTTTT. As protein: CASGNTGEPFF. Combining the CDR3 with reference TRBV5-1 and TRBJ2-2 gives the whole variable domain KAGVTQTPRYLIKTRGQQVTLSCSPISGHRSVSWYQQTPGQGLQFLFEYFSETQRNKGNFPGRFSGRQFSNSRSEMNVSTLELGDSALYLCASGNTGEPFFGEGSRLTVL.

As concerns this clonotype: Since a much larger clone is just one base distant, this may be a read error. The chain has TRBV28 and TRBJ1-4; no clear D. V dropped 5 bases and J dropped 5 bases, with 15 bases sitting between them. The CDR3 has 15 residues. Germline V gives CDR1 MDHEN, CDR2 SYDVKM. In nucleotides, the CDR3 is TGTGCCAGCAGTCTCGGGAGACCGTCGAATGAAAAACTGTTTTTT. It specifies CASSLGRPSNEKLFF.

This clonotype appeared many times. The gene calls are TRBV7-9 and TRBJ2-3; a possible D gene is TRBD2 (5 bases). Germline CDR1 SEHNR, CDR2 FQNEAQ (reference sequence). Trimming left V 5 bases short and J 2 bases short, with 29 bases between. This CDR3 has 20 amino acids. CDR3 loop: CASSPPRASVTGLATDTQYF. Written as DNA, the CDR3 is TGTGCCAGCAGCCCCCCGCGGGCTTCGGTGACGGGGTTGGCCACAGATACGCAGTATTTT.

This clonotype was recorded at least ten times. The chain carries TRBV5-6 and TRBJ2-2; 7 positions match TRBD1. Per the germline V gene, CDR1 is SGHDT and CDR2 is YYEEEE. CDR3 length: 15 residues. After removal of 3 bases from V and 3 bases from J, the junction contained 5 bases not matched to a gene. DNA of the CDR3: TGTGCCAGCAGCTCCCGACAGGGATACACCGGGGAGCTGTTTTTT. This codes for CASSSRQGYTGELFF.

The genes are TRBV19 and TRBJ2-5; TRBD2 aligns across 16 bases. The V gene end was trimmed by 5 bases and the J gene end by 5 bases; junction bases not matched to a gene: 14. The CDR3 runs to 19 residues. Looked up from germline, CDR1 is LNHDA and CDR2 is SQIVND (reference sequence). The CDR3 here is CASSLSSGLAGGPRETQYF. Here the CDR3 DNA reads TGTGCCAGTAGTCTCTCCTCGGGACTAGCGGGAGGGCCGAGGGAGACCCAGTACTTC.

This clonotype showed up many times. The V call is TRBV9, the J call TRBJ2-1; D is uncertain. Germline-derived CDR1 and CDR2 are SGDLS and YYNGEE. V was pared by 0 bases and J by 0 bases, with 10 bases between. The CDR3 totals 16 residues. The CDR3 sequence is CASSVDRRGSYNEQFF. Here the CDR3 DNA reads TGTGCCAGCAGCGTAGACCGTAGAGGCTCCTACAATGAGCAGTTCTTC.

This clonotype has at least ten counts. The chain employs TRBV7-2 and TRBJ2-7, with 9 bases matching TRBD2. V gave up 5 bases and J gave up 3 bases; unmatched junction bases: 20. CDR3 size: 19 residues. Germline V gives CDR1 SGHTA, CDR2 FQGNSA. In nucleotides, the CDR3 is TGTGCCAGCAGCCCAGCGGGGTACTGGGCGGGGGGGACCGACTACGAGCAGTACTTC. This gives the protein CASSPAGYWAGGTDYEQYF.

At least ten counts were recorded for this clonotype. This sequence joins TRBV2 and TRBJ2-7; weak D call: TRBD2 (6 bases). This CDR3 spans 14 amino acids. From germline, CDR1 is SNHLY and CDR2 FYNNEI. Deletions cut 3 bases from V and 4 bases from J, with 13 bases between. CDR3: CASSETSRGYEQYF. The CDR3 nucleotides read TGTGCCAGCAGTGAGACTAGTAGAGGGTACGAGCAGTACTTC.

This clonotype was seen repeatedly, ten times or more. J is TRBJ2-7 and V is TRBV27; D gene unclear. The CDR3 sequence is 14 residues long. Germline V gene lookup returns CDR1 MNHEY and CDR2 SMNVEV (reference sequence). Trimming took 2 bases from V and 6 from J, leaving 14 bases between them. In DNA form, the CDR3 reads TGTGCCAGCAGTTTAGAAGGGTCGTATCTCGAGCAGTACTTC. This encodes CASSLEGSYLEQYF.

The table lists this clonotype with many counts. V is TRBV6-1 and J is TRBJ2-5, with D possibly being TRBD1 or TRBD2 (5 bases each). This CDR3 contains 11 residues. Germline lookup yields CDR1 MNHNS and CDR2 SASEGT. The germline V and J ends were trimmed by 11 bases and 4 bases, with 11 bases remaining between them. CDR3 DNA sequence: TGTGCCTCGAGGGGTGGAGAGACCCAGTACTTC. Amino acid sequence: CASRGGETQYF.

With regard to this clonotype: At one of its ends the junction is not consistent with the germline gene, which may arise from a read error. The chain joins TRBV6-5 to TRBJ2-7; 9 bases are a match to TRBD1. Germline-derived CDR1 and CDR2 are MNHEY and SVGAGI. The CDR3 consists of 14 residues. Written as DNA, the CDR3 is TGTGCCAGCATCATGGACAGGGGCTCCTACGGGCAGTACTTC. Protein sequence: CASIMDRGSYGQYF.

The J gene is TRBJ2-3, the V gene TRBV7-6; the D gene is possibly TRBD2 (5 bases). Trimming left V 10 bases short and J 5 bases short, with 19 bases between. There are 14 residues in the CDR3. Germline CDR1 and CDR2: SGHVS and FNYEAQ. The CDR3 DNA reads as TGTGCCACCCGGACTCTCGACCGGGGAGATACGCAGTATTTT. Protein sequence: CATRTLDRGDTQYF.

For this clonotype: A much larger clone lies a single base off, so this may be a read error. The chain recombines TRBV18 with TRBJ1-2; 10 bases are a match to TRBD1. The CDR3 runs 16 residues. Germline V lookup: CDR1 KGHSH, CDR2 LQKENI. CDR3: CASSLLRDRGEDGSTF. The DNA of the CDR3 is TGTGCCAGCTCACTTCTCCGGGACAGGGGAGAGGATGGCTCCACCTTC. Full variable domain (rest looked up from reference TRBV18 and TRBJ1-2): NAGVMQNPRHLVRRRGQEARLRCSPMKGHSHVYWYRQLPEEGLKFMVYLQKENIIDESGMPKERFSAEFPKEGPSILRIQQVVRGDSAAYFCASSLLRDRGEDGSTFGSGTRLTVV.

This clonotype was counted many times. The genes are TRBV5-6 and TRBJ2-7; D is ambiguous. The CDR3 is 13 amino acids. Trimming removed 2 bases at V and 0 bases at J, with 6 bases between. Germline V gives CDR1 SGHDT, CDR2 YYEEEE. The CDR3: CASSFGSSYEQYF. The CDR3 nucleotides are TGTGCCAGCAGCTTTGGCAGCTCCTACGAGCAGTACTTC.

Ten or more counts support this clonotype. The V and J genes are TRBV6-6 and TRBJ1-3; a weak D match, TRBD1 (5 bases). There are 15 residues in the CDR3. The germline gives CDR1 MNHNY, CDR2 SVGAGI (reference sequence). Trimming took 0 bases from V and 5 from J, leaving 11 bases between them. CDR3 loop: CASSYSAGLRNTIYF. CDR3 coding DNA: TGTGCCAGCAGTTACTCAGCGGGACTCCGAAACACCATATATTTT.